This T cell receptor (beta chain) originates from a study of vaccination and CD4 T cells after COVID-19. Documented treatment: approximately nine-day PBMC culture with coronavirus spike peptide pools or control peptides (ViraFEST assay). A remark on this clonotype: Its antigen is unidentified.

Study-wide results and caveats: A median of 86.3% of reactive clones, in convalescent patients, became evident only post-vaccination.

The Oncomine TCR Beta short-read assay was applied to DNA of cultured CD4+ T cells. TCRdb redid the calling of the PCR reads with MiXCR, one entry per CDR3 protein. The sample includes tens of thousands of distinct CDR3 sequences, less than 65% seen only once; the top ten take around 5%. CDR1 and CDR2 from the germline V gene are SGHNT and YENEEA. The CDR3 has 16 residues. Trimming pared 5 bases from V and 0 bases from J, leaving 14 bases between. This clonotype originated in a human donor who had recovered from COVID-19. The source material was CD4+ T cells from blood, cultured in vitro. The V and J genes are TRBV11-3 and TRBJ2-4; either TRBD1 or TRBD2 may supply D (6 bases each). Here the CDR3 DNA reads TGTGCCAGCAGCCCCGGAGGGGGTCAAGCCAAAAACATTCAGTACTTC. Translation: CASSPGGGQAKNIQYF.